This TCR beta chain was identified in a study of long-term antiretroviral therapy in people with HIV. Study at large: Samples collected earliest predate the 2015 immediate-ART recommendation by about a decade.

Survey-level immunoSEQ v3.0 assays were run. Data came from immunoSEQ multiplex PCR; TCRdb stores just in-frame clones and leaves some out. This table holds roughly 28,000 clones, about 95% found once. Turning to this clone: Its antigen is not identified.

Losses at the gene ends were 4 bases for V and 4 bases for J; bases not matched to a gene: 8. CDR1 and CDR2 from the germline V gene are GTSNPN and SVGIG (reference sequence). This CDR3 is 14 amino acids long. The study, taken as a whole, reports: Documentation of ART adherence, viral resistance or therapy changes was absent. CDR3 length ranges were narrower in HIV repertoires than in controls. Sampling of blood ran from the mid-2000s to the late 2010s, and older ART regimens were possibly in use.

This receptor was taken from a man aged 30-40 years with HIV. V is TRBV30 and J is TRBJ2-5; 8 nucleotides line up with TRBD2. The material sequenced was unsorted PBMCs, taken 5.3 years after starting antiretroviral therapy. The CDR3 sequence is CAWMEGGRSETQYF. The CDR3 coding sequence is TGTGCCTGGATGGAGGGCGGGAGGTCAGAGACCCAGTACTTC. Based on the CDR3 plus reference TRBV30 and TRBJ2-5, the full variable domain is SQTIHQWPATLVQPVGSPLSLECTVEGTSNPNLYWYRQAAGRGLQLLFYSVGIGQISSEVPQNLSASRPQDRQFILSSKKLLLSDSGFYLCAWMEGGRSETQYFGPGTRLLVL.